Following are 14 T cell receptor beta chains from one sample sequenced in a study of blood T cells in healthy people across ages. Using a J-beta primer mix together with a sample-barcoded 5' primer, a second PCR was run for 7 to 11 cycles. Using its own MiXCR run on the 5' RACE reads, TCRdb lists one record per CDR3 protein. The sample lists around 1.7 million distinct CDR3 sequences; under 30% were seen once. The sample consisted of blood. The source is a woman aged 25-40 years in good health.

The chain recombines TRBV5-1 with TRBJ2-3; no firm D call. Germline V CDR1 and CDR2: SGHRS, YFSETQ. V was shortened by 4 bases and J by 1 base, with 10 bases between the two germline ends. The CDR3 runs to 14 residues. The CDR3 DNA sequence: TGCGCCAGCAGCGGGAATTGGGGCACAGATACGCAGTATTTT. It yields the protein CASSGNWGTDTQYF.

The V call is TRBV6-1, the J call TRBJ1-4; no reliable D call. This CDR3 contains 13 residues. CDR1 and CDR2 (germline): MNHNS, SASEGT. Trimming left V 1 base short and J 4 bases short, with 4 bases between. The CDR3 region has the DNA TGTGCCAGCAGTGAAGACCGTAATGAAAAACTGTTTTTT. The encoded protein is CASSEDRNEKLFF.

The chain combines TRBV20-1 with TRBJ1-1, with TRBD1 identical over 7 bases. Losses at the gene ends were 6 bases for V and 0 bases for J; bases not matched to a gene: 4. The CDR3 runs to 13 residues. The germline V gene has CDR1 DFQATT and CDR2 SNEGSKA (reference sequence). The CDR3 DNA reads as TGCAGTGCCCTGGGACAGATGAACACTGAAGCTTTCTTT. Its protein is CSALGQMNTEAFF.

The table lists this clonotype with a few counts. The chain employs TRBV10-3 and TRBJ1-2; 7 bases line up with TRBD1. The CDR3 has 13 residues. Germline CDR1 reads ENHRY; CDR2 reads SYGVKD. The junction had 3 bases not matched to a gene; V was cut back by 0 bases and J by 8 bases. The CDR3 region is CAISESGGAGYTF. In nucleotides, the CDR3 is TGTGCCATCAGTGAGTCAGGGGGCGCGGGCTACACCTTC.

Points on this clonotype: This may stem from a read error, because a much larger clone lies one nucleotide away. V and J are TRBV20-1 and TRBJ2-1, with D possibly being TRBD1 (6 bases). This CDR3 region has 12 residues. Germline V gene sequence: CDR1 DFQATT, CDR2 SNEGSKA (reference sequence). The CDR3 is CRANRDYNEQFF. CDR3 bases: TGCAGGGCTAACAGGGACTACAATGAGCAGTTCTTC.

The chain combines TRBV2 with TRBJ1-2, with a weak D call TRBD1 (6 bases). This CDR3 has 13 amino acids. Trimming removed 4 bases from V and 8 bases from J, with 14 bases in between. The germline V gene has CDR1 SNHLY and CDR2 FYNNEI. CDR3 amino acids: CASSVPRGEGYTF. The CDR3 region has the DNA TGTGCCAGCAGTGTGCCCAGGGGAGAGGGCTACACCTTC.

Only a few counts were recorded for this clonotype. The chain has TRBV20-1 and TRBJ1-5, with TRBD1 matching over 7 bases. Germline V lookup: CDR1 DFQATT, CDR2 SNEGSKA (reference sequence). The CDR3 has 17 residues. V lost 4 bases, J lost 0 bases, and 12 bases stayed unmatched. CDR3 residues: CSANPGGSPYSNQPQHF. The CDR3 nucleotides read TGCAGTGCTAATCCAGGGGGTTCCCCTTATAGCAATCAGCCCCAGCATTTT.

Note on this clonotype: At one end, the junction sequence differs from germline, possibly due to a read error. This chain connects TRBV7-6 to TRBJ2-4; 7 positions match TRBD2. The J call may be mistaken, given a closer DNA end match to TRBJ2-7. Germline V gene sequence: CDR1 SGHVS, CDR2 FNYEAQ. This CDR3 spans 15 amino acids. The CDR3 DNA is TGTGCCAGCAGCCTGGGGGACGGGGGGTCCTGCGAGCAGTACTTC. Protein product: CASSLGDGGSCEQYF.

Points on this clonotype: A read error may explain this, as a much larger clone is one base away. The chain uses TRBV6-1 and TRBJ1-2; tentative D call: TRBD1 (6 bases). The CDR3 runs 14 residues. Looked up from germline, CDR1 is MNHNS and CDR2 is SASEGT. CDR3 nucleotide sequence: TGTGCCAGCAGCCCACTCAACAGGGAATATGGCTGCACCTTC. Encoded protein: CASSPLNREYGCTF.

As for this clonotype: This likely reflects a read error, since a far larger clone is one base away. The rearrangement joins TRBV12-3 or TRBV12-4 to TRBJ2-3; D is unclear. The CDR3 contains 11 residues. CDR3 sequence reads: CVSSFLDTQYF. As DNA, the CDR3 is TGTGTCAGCAGTTTCCTCGATACGCAGTATTTT.

This clonotype was recorded at least ten times. The chain is built from TRBV7-9 and TRBJ2-7; tentative D call: TRBD2 (5 bases). This CDR3 spans 12 amino acids. V was clipped by 5 bases and J by 5 bases, with 10 bases between them. CDR1 is SEHNR, CDR2 FQNEAQ, per germline (reference sequence). In nucleotides, the CDR3 is TGTGCCAGCAGCAAAAGGGAGAACGAGCAGTACTTC. Protein sequence: CASSKRENEQYF.

This clonotype was recorded many times. The chain is built from TRBV5-1 and TRBJ2-3; TRBD1 matches at 9 bases. Unmatched junction bases numbered 4, after V lost 0 bases and J lost 2 bases. Germline CDR1 is SGHRS and CDR2 is YFSETQ. The CDR3 runs 16 residues. CDR3 amino acids: CASSLGGQGYTDTQYF. The CDR3 nucleotides read TGCGCCAGCAGCTTGGGGGGACAGGGTTACACAGATACGCAGTATTTT.

This sequence joins TRBV5-5 and TRBJ1-6, with D unresolved. V dropped 3 bases and J dropped 9 bases, with 13 bases sitting between them. The germline V gene encodes CDR1 SGHKS and CDR2 YYEKEE (reference sequence). The CDR3 is 14 residues long. In nucleotides, the CDR3 is TGTGCCAGCAGCTACGAACGTTCCCCTTCACCCCTCCACTTT. It is translated as CASSYERSPSPLHF. Based on the CDR3 plus reference TRBV5-5 and TRBJ1-6, the full variable domain is DAGVTQSPTHLIKTRGQQVTLRCSPISGHKSVSWYQQVLGQGPQFIFQYYEKEERGRGNFPDRFSARQFPNYSSELNVNALLLGDSALYLCASSYERSPSPLHFGNGTRLTVT.

The chain combines TRBV5-5 with TRBJ2-7, with D perhaps matching TRBD2 (6 bases). Trimming shortened V by 1 base and J by 0 bases, and 11 bases separated the two germline ends. The CDR3 spans 15 residues. Germline assignment: CDR1 SGHKS and CDR2 YYEKEE (reference sequence). The CDR3 coding sequence is TGTGCCAGCAGCTTGAGGGAGGCCGCCTCCTACGAGCAGTACTTC. Its protein is CASSLREAASYEQYF.